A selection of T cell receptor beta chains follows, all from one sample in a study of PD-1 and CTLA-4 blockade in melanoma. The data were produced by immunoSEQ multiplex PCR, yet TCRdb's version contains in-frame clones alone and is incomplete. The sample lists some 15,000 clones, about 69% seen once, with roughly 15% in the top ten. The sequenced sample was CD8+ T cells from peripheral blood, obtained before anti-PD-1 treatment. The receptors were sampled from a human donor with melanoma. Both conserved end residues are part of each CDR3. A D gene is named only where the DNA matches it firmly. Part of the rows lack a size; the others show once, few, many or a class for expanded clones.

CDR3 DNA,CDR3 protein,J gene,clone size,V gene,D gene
TGTGCCAGCAGCTTGGAGGCGGCTAGCACAGATACGCAGTATTTT,CASSLEAASTDTQYF,TRBJ2-3,.,TRBV5-8,.
TGTGCCTGGAGAGCTGATGACAGAGGAGCTTTCTTT,CAWRADDRGAFF,TRBJ1-1,.,TRBV30,.
TGTGCCACATCCCGGGACAGCGGCCCTGAAGCTTTCTTT,CATSRDSGPEAFF,TRBJ1-1,few,TRBV10-3,TRBD1
TGCGCCAGCAGCTTGGGTTACGGGGTCTCCGGGGAGCTGTTTTTT,CASSLGYGVSGELFF,TRBJ2-2,.,TRBV5-1,.
TGTGCCAGCAGGGATGGACAGACCTACGAGCAGTACTTC,CASRDGQTYEQYF,TRBJ2-7,few,TRBV5-6,.
TGCGCCAGCAGCCAGTGGGACGGCACCGGGGAGCTGTTTTTT,CASSQWDGTGELFF,TRBJ2-2,.,TRBV4-1,.
TGTGCCAGCAGCCAAGTCGGACAGGGGAGCTCGAGGGATGGCTACACCTTC,CASSQVGQGSSRDGYTF,TRBJ1-2,.,TRBV4-2,TRBD1
TGTGCCAGTAGCGGAGGACCTAGCGGGGGTCACCCTAGCACAGATACGCAGTATTTT,CASSGGPSGGHPSTDTQYF,TRBJ2-3,.,TRBV19,TRBD2
TGCGCCAGCAGCCCAGGGACAGGGCTCACTGAAGCTTTCTTT,CASSPGTGLTEAFF,TRBJ1-1,.,TRBV5-1,TRBD1
TGTGCCAGCAGTTTTGGGGTACAGGGAGGCAATGAGCAGTTCTTC,CASSFGVQGGNEQFF,TRBJ2-1,few,TRBV27,.
TGCAGCGTTGAAGGTGAGGGGAACTCCTACAATGAGCAGTTCTTC,CSVEGEGNSYNEQFF,TRBJ2-1,.,TRBV29-1,.
TGTGCCAGCGGGGGGATTTCTACCTACGAGCAGTACTTC,CASGGISTYEQYF,TRBJ2-7,.,TRBV6-5,.
TGTGCCAGCAGCCCCGCAGGCTTCACAGATACGCAGTATTTT,CASSPAGFTDTQYF,TRBJ2-3,.,TRBV7-9,.
TGTGCCAGCAGCTGGGTCGCCGCCGGGACAGGAAACTATGGCTACACCTTC,CASSWVAAGTGNYGYTF,TRBJ1-2,.,TRBV5-6,TRBD1
TGTGCCAGCTCACCAGCGGATATCCTCAATGAGCAGTTCTTC,CASSPADILNEQFF,TRBJ2-1,.,TRBV18,.
TGTGCCAGCAGTTACCTGGGACAGGGAGGCGGGGAGCTGTTTTTT,CASSYLGQGGGELFF,TRBJ2-2,.,TRBV6-6,TRBD1
TGTGCCAGTAGTATCTGGGACAGGGACCAAGAGACCCAGTACTTC,CASSIWDRDQETQYF,TRBJ2-5,.,TRBV19,TRBD1
TGCGCCAGCAGCTTGGCTGGGACTACCCCCAACGAGCAGTACTTC,CASSLAGTTPNEQYF,TRBJ2-7,.,TRBV5-1,TRBD2
TGTGCCAGCAGCCAACCTCTGGGACCCTATGAGACCCAGTACTTC,CASSQPLGPYETQYF,TRBJ2-5,.,TRBV3-1/TRBV3-2,.
TGTGCCAGCAGACTCCGGGCCGGAACCTACGAGCAGTACTTC,CASRLRAGTYEQYF,TRBJ2-7,.,TRBV2,.
TGTGCCAGCAGCCTAGGACTCAACAATGAGCAGTTCTTC,CASSLGLNNEQFF,TRBJ2-1,.,TRBV12-3/TRBV12-4,.
TGTGCCAGCAGTTTGGAGTGGGGCTATGGCTACACCTTC,CASSLEWGYGYTF,TRBJ1-2,.,TRBV27,.
TGTGCCAGCAGTTACTCGGGCACAAACACTGAAGCTTTCTTT,CASSYSGTNTEAFF,TRBJ1-1,few,TRBV6-5,.
TGCAGTTACGGGGCAGGGGAAATGAACACTGAAGCTTTCTTT,CSYGAGEMNTEAFF,TRBJ1-1,medium-sized,TRBV29-1,.
TGTGCCAGCAGCGCCGGCGAGTCTAACTATGGCTACACCTTC,CASSAGESNYGYTF,TRBJ1-2,few,TRBV7-9,.
TGTGCCAGCAGCGCCGGGTACACAGATACGCAGTATTTT,CASSAGYTDTQYF,TRBJ2-3,.,TRBV12-3/TRBV12-4,.
TGTGCCAGCAGTTACTTCCTCACAGATACGCAGTATTTT,CASSYFLTDTQYF,TRBJ2-3,.,TRBV6-5,.
TGTGCCAGCAGTGACAGTGGGGCAAGAGATACGCAGTATTTT,CASSDSGARDTQYF,TRBJ2-3,.,TRBV6-1,.
TGTGCCAGCCTGGCGGGAGGTTCTTACGAGCAGTACTTC,CASLAGGSYEQYF,TRBJ2-7,.,TRBV12-3/TRBV12-4,TRBD2
TGCAGCGCCTACCCGACAGGGGATGTTTACAATGAGCAGTTCTTC,CSAYPTGDVYNEQFF,TRBJ2-1,.,TRBV29-1,TRBD1
TGCGCCAGCAGGCTACTTTCAGGAGTGGAAAAACTGTTTTTT,CASRLLSGVEKLFF,TRBJ1-4,.,TRBV5-1,.
TGTGCCTCCAACGGCTGGCTAGCGGGAAGCTCCTACAATGAGCAGTTCTTC,CASNGWLAGSSYNEQFF,TRBJ2-1,.,TRBV7-9,TRBD2
TGTGCCAGCAGCCGGGCCGGGACAGGGCATGGAAACACCATATATTTT,CASSRAGTGHGNTIYF,TRBJ1-3,medium-sized,TRBV13,TRBD1
TGTGCCAGCACCCCGGGTAGAACCGGGGAGCTGTTTTTT,CASTPGRTGELFF,TRBJ2-2,once,TRBV27,.
TGTGCCAGCAGCTGGCCCACGACAGGGACCGGGGAGCTGTTTTTT,CASSWPTTGTGELFF,TRBJ2-2,.,TRBV11-3,TRBD1
TGTGCCAGCAGAGGACAGGGTTCTGGAAACACCATATATTTT,CASRGQGSGNTIYF,TRBJ1-3,few,TRBV6-6,TRBD1
TGTGCCAGTAGTTCACGACTAGCGGGAGTCAGGGAGCAGTTCTTC,CASSSRLAGVREQFF,TRBJ2-1,.,TRBV19,TRBD2
TGTGCCAGCAGTGACGTGGGGCGTGGGCCTGAAGCTTTCTTT,CASSDVGRGPEAFF,TRBJ1-1,.,TRBV2,.
TGCGCCAGCAGCTTGGTTGATATGGTGTCTGGGGATGGCTACACCTTC,CASSLVDMVSGDGYTF,TRBJ1-2,.,TRBV5-1,.
TGTGCCAGCAGCTTGGTGGGCGCATCTAACTATGGCTACACCTTC,CASSLVGASNYGYTF,TRBJ1-2,.,TRBV5-6,.
TGCAGTGCTTTCCCCCGGGGGGAGTTCTTC,CSAFPRGEFF,TRBJ2-1,.,TRBV20-1,TRBD2
TGCGCCAGCTCGGCGGGTCGAACCTACGAGCAGTACTTC,CASSAGRTYEQYF,TRBJ2-7,.,TRBV10-1,.
TGTGCCAGCAGCTCCCTACTAGCGGGGGTAAGCACAGATACGCAGTATTTT,CASSSLLAGVSTDTQYF,TRBJ2-3,.,TRBV7-6,TRBD2
TGCGCCAGCAGCCAAGATCCCAACGTCCAAGAGACCCAGTACTTC,CASSQDPNVQETQYF,TRBJ2-5,.,TRBV4-1,.
TGTGCCAGCAGCTTAGCTTCGAGTCTGGCGGGAGCGAAAGAGCAGTACTTC,CASSLASSLAGAKEQYF,TRBJ2-7,medium-sized,TRBV13,TRBD2
TGTGCCAGCAGCCAAGATCTTGGGGAAAATCAGCCCCAGCATTTT,CASSQDLGENQPQHF,TRBJ1-5,.,TRBV3-1/TRBV3-2,.
TGTGCCAGTAGTATAGGGGGACTACAGGGACCGGCTTACAATGAGCAGTTCTTC,CASSIGGLQGPAYNEQFF,TRBJ2-1,.,TRBV19,.
TGTGCCAGCAGCTTAGAATTAGGCAATGAGCAGTTCTTC,CASSLELGNEQFF,TRBJ2-1,.,TRBV11-2,.
TGTGCCATCAGTGAACTTCTAGCGGGAGCGGACGAGCAGTACTTC,CAISELLAGADEQYF,TRBJ2-7,.,TRBV10-3,TRBD2
TGTGCCAGCAGCGACCGACTGGATTACTACACAGATACGCAGTATTTT,CASSDRLDYYTDTQYF,TRBJ2-3,.,TRBV5-4,.
TGTGCCAGCACCCGCCGGTCGGGGGGCTCCTACAATGAGCAGTTCTTC,CASTRRSGGSYNEQFF,TRBJ2-1,.,TRBV7-8,TRBD2
TGTGCCACCAGCGGGGGGACTAGTCGGACCGGGGAGCTGTTTTTT,CATSGGTSRTGELFF,TRBJ2-2,.,TRBV15,TRBD2
TGCGCCAGCAGCTCCGGGGGGTGGACTGAAGCTTTCTTT,CASSSGGWTEAFF,TRBJ1-1,.,TRBV5-1,.